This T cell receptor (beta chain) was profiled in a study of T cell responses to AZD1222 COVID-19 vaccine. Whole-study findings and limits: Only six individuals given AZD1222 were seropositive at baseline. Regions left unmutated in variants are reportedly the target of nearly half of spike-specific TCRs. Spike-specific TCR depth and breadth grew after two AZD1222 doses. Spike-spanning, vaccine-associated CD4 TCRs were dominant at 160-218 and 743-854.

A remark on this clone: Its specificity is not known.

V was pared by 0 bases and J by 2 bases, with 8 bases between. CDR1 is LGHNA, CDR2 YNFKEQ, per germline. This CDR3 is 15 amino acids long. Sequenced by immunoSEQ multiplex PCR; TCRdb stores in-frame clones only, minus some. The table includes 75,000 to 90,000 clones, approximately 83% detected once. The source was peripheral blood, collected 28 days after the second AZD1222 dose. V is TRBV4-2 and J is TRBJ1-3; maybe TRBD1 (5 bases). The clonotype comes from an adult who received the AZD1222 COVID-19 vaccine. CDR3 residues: CASSQDWGAGNTIYF. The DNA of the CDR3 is TGTGCCAGCAGCCAAGATTGGGGGGCTGGAAACACCATATATTTT.